The clone carrying this T cell receptor (beta chain) has just one count. The CDR3 covers 15 residues. Germline assignment: CDR1 MNHEY and CDR2 SVGAGI. Trimming stripped 0 bases from V and 11 bases from J, with 19 bases between. Some clones are missing from TCRdb's copy, which holds only in-frame ones; the method was immunoSEQ multiplex PCR. The profile covers almost 250,000 clones, with approximately 85% appearing a single time and approximately 9.1% taken by the ten largest. The sample belongs to a study of blood T cell repertoires in COVID-19. Looking at the study overall: T cells, B-cell-depleted T cells, or PBMCs supplied cDNA or gDNA.

The receptor's source is a woman in her fifties or sixties with acute COVID-19. The chain couples TRBV6-5 to TRBJ1-1, with unresolved D. Sequenced material: PBMCs or T cells enriched from blood (not recorded which). CDR3 amino acids: CASSYSRVMGQQAFF. The CDR3 bases are TGTGCCAGCAGTTACTCGAGGGTGATGGGTCAACAGGCTTTCTTT.